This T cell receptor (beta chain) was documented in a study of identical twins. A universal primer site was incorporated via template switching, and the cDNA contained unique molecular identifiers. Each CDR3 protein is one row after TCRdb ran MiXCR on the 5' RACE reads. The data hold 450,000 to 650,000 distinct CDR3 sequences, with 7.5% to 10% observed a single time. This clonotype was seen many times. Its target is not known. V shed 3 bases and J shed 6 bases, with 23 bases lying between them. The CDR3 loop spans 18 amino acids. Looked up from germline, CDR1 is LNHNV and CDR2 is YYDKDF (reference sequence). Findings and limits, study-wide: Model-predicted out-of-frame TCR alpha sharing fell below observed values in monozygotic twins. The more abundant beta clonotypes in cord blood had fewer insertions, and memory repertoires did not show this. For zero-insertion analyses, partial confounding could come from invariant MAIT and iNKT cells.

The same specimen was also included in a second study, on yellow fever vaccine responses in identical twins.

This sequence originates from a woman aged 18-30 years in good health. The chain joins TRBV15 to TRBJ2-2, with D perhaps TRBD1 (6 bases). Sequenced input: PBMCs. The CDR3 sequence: CATSRGQTGARGAGELFF. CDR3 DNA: TGTGCCACCAGCAGGGGACAAACAGGTGCCCGAGGCGCCGGGGAGCTGTTTTTT.